Listed here are 19 T cell receptor beta chains from one sample, sequenced in a study of cytotoxic CD8 clonotypes in ibrutinib-treated CLL. Libraries were prepared by immunoSEQ multiplex PCR; TCRdb keeps only in-frame clonotypes and omits some of them. Of approximately 70,000 clones listed, 90% were seen once; the top ten hold 2.5% to 3.5%. The source material was PBMCs, sampled after 12 months of ibrutinib treatment. Receptors originate from a human donor with chronic lymphocytic leukemia.

The chain employs TRBV30 and TRBJ2-2; unclear D gene. V lost 3 bases and J 1 base, leaving 6 bases between the germline ends. This CDR3 is 13 amino acids long. The germline V gene has CDR1 GTSNPN and CDR2 SVGIG (reference sequence). The CDR3 region has the DNA TGTGCCTGGAGAGAAGGGAACACCGGGGAGCTGTTTTTT. It specifies CAWREGNTGELFF.

The genes are TRBV4-1 and TRBJ2-3, with TRBD2 matching 12 bases. The CDR3 is 19 residues long. Per the germline V gene, CDR1 is MGHRA and CDR2 is YSYEKL. Unmatched junction bases numbered 9, after V lost 2 bases and J lost 0 bases. CDR3 region: CASSQRRTSGIPSTDTQYF. In nucleotides, the CDR3 is TGCGCCAGCAGCCAAAGGAGGACTAGCGGGATACCTAGCACAGATACGCAGTATTTT.

This clone has a handful of counts. The chain is built from TRBV5-1 and TRBJ2-7; TRBD1 aligns across 7 bases. The V segment lost 4 bases and the J segment 3 bases; nucleotides outside the gene matches: 16. This CDR3 is 17 amino acids long. Germline CDR1 reads SGHRS; CDR2 reads YFSETQ. The CDR3 nucleotides read TGCGCCAGCAGCCTGAACAAAATAACAGGGGCGGGCTACGAGCAGTACTTC. Translation: CASSLNKITGAGYEQYF. Full variable domain (rest looked up from reference TRBV5-1 and TRBJ2-7): KAGVTQTPRYLIKTRGQQVTLSCSPISGHRSVSWYQQTPGQGLQFLFEYFSETQRNKGNFPGRFSGRQFSNSRSEMNVSTLELGDSALYLCASSLNKITGAGYEQYFGPGTRLTVT.

This chain links TRBV7-2 with TRBJ1-2; tentatively, D is TRBD1 (6 bases). Trimming left V 5 bases short and J 0 bases short, with 22 bases between. Germline loops: CDR1 SGHTA, CDR2 FQGNSA. The CDR3 spans 18 residues. The chain's CDR3 is CASSREAWGGPANYGYTF. The CDR3 bases are TGTGCCAGCAGCCGTGAGGCTTGGGGGGGCCCAGCTAACTATGGCTACACCTTC. Full variable domain (outside the CDR3, taken from reference TRBV7-2 and TRBJ1-2): GAGVSQSPSNKVTEKGKDVELRCDPISGHTALYWYRQSLGQGLEFLIYFQGNSAPDKSGLPSDRFSAERTGGSVSTLTIQRTQQEDSAVYLCASSREAWGGPANYGYTFGSGTRLTVV.

This clone appeared once. The chain links TRBV9 to TRBJ2-7; D may correspond to TRBD1 or TRBD2 (5 bases each). CDR1 is SGDLS and CDR2 is YYNGEE in the germline V gene. The V end lost 1 base, the J end lost 2 bases, and 13 bases lay between the germline ends. The CDR3 runs 15 residues. The CDR3 sequence: CASSVHYGGTYEQYF. Here the CDR3 DNA reads TGTGCCAGCAGCGTACATTATGGGGGAACCTACGAGCAGTACTTC.

The rearrangement joins TRBV18 to TRBJ2-7; TRBD1 might be the D (5 bases). In germline, CDR1 is KGHSH, CDR2 LQKENI. The CDR3 loop spans 15 amino acids. V was pared by 2 bases and J by 3 bases, with 14 bases between. As DNA, the CDR3 is TGTGCCAGCTCACCAGGCCCAGGGCCTTTCTACGAGCAGTACTTC. Translation gives CASSPGPGPFYEQYF.

The chain joins TRBV4-1 to TRBJ2-1, with 7 bases identical to TRBD2. CDR1 MGHRA and CDR2 YSYEKL come from the germline V gene. V was clipped by 0 bases and J by 7 bases; unmatched bases: 18. This CDR3 contains 19 residues. CDR3 in amino acids: CASSQDRLRGEGFPNEQFF. In nucleotides, the CDR3 is TGCGCCAGCAGCCAAGATCGTTTACGGGGGGAGGGCTTCCCGAATGAGCAGTTCTTC.

This clone occurred once. The chain carries TRBV19 and TRBJ2-1; D might be TRBD2 (6 bases). The CDR3 runs to 13 residues. Trimming took off 9 bases at V and 8 bases at J, with 17 bases between the two ends. Germline CDR1 LNHDA, CDR2 SQIVND (reference sequence). CDR3 sequence reads: CASEDYNGDEQFF. CDR3 DNA sequence: TGTGCCAGCGAGGACTATAATGGGGATGAGCAGTTCTTC. The whole variable domain, remainder taken from reference TRBV19 and TRBJ2-1, is DGGITQSPKYLFRKEGQNVTLSCEQNLNHDAMYWYRQDPGQGLRLIYYSQIVNDFQKGDIAEGYSVSREKKESFPLTVTSAQKNPTAFYLCASEDYNGDEQFFGPGTRLTVL.

The V gene is TRBV6-1, the J gene TRBJ1-2; no clear D gene. The CDR3 is 15 residues long. CDR1 is MNHNS and CDR2 is SASEGT in the germline V gene. The ends were cut back, 10 bases at V and 4 bases at J, with 22 bases in the middle. The CDR3 sequence: CAISLGPSSPYGYTF. The CDR3 nucleotides read TGTGCCATCTCCCTGGGCCCTTCCAGTCCCTATGGCTACACCTTC.

The rearrangement joins TRBV7-3 to TRBJ1-2, with unresolved D. This CDR3 has 17 amino acids. Between the trimmed V and J ends, which lost 1 base and 0 bases, there was a span of 15 bases. Germline V gene lookup returns CDR1 SGHTA and CDR2 FQGTGA. CDR3 sequence: CASSLNRMAAANYGYTF. The DNA of the CDR3 is TGTGCCAGCAGCTTAAATCGTATGGCAGCTGCTAACTATGGCTACACCTTC.

J is TRBJ1-2 and V is TRBV6-1, with a weak D call TRBD1 (6 bases). Trimming took 2 bases from V and 3 from J, leaving 13 bases between them. The length of the CDR3 is 15 residues. CDR1 MNHNS and CDR2 SASEGT come from the germline V gene. The CDR3 loop reads CASSETFNRDYGYTF. CDR3 nucleotide sequence: TGTGCCAGCAGTGAAACTTTTAACAGGGACTATGGCTACACCTTC.

The rearrangement links TRBV4-1 to TRBJ2-7, with D perhaps given as TRBD1 or TRBD2 (5 bases each). This CDR3 is 13 amino acids long. Germline lookup yields CDR1 MGHRA and CDR2 YSYEKL. Trimming took off 1 base at V and 7 bases at J, with 11 bases between the two ends. The CDR3 spells CASSQVGVTEQYF. Written as DNA, the CDR3 is TGCGCCAGCAGCCAAGTGGGGGTCACTGAGCAGTACTTC.

The genes are TRBV18 and TRBJ2-7; TRBD1 matches 10 bases. CDR3 length: 14 amino acids. CDR1 and CDR2 (germline): KGHSH, LQKENI. With 2 bases clipped from V and 6 bases from J, the junction kept 4 bases outside the gene matches. The CDR3 here is CASSPSRTGGEQYF. In DNA form, the CDR3 reads TGTGCCAGCTCACCATCTAGGACAGGGGGCGAGCAGTACTTC. The full variable domain, rest sourced from reference TRBV18 and TRBJ2-7, is NAGVMQNPRHLVRRRGQEARLRCSPMKGHSHVYWYRQLPEEGLKFMVYLQKENIIDESGMPKERFSAEFPKEGPSILRIQQVVRGDSAAYFCASSPSRTGGEQYFGPGTRLTVT.

This clone was counted a single time. In DNA form, the CDR3 reads TGTGCCAGCAGCCCTCTCTGGACTAGCGGTGGCCGGACGAACACCGGGGAGCTGTTTTTT. Encoded protein: CASSPLWTSGGRTNTGELFF. The V call is TRBV7-3, the J call TRBJ2-2, with 10 bases identical to TRBD2. The CDR3 spans 20 residues. The germline V gene encodes CDR1 SGHTA and CDR2 FQGTGA. V trimming: 5 bases; J trimming: 0 bases; junction bases outside the gene matches: 15.

This sequence joins TRBV6-6 and TRBJ1-5; no firm D call. CDR1 and CDR2 (germline): MNHNY, SVGAGI (reference sequence). The CDR3 has 14 amino acids. Trimming took 5 bases from V and 0 from J, leaving 8 bases between them. The CDR3 DNA is TGTGCCAGCAGTATAACAAATAGCAATCAGCCCCAGCATTTT. Its translation is CASSITNSNQPQHF.

The J gene is TRBJ2-7, the V gene TRBV30; 7 bases agree with TRBD1. Trimming took 1 base from V and 4 from J; bases not matched to a gene: 16. The CDR3 contains 17 residues. Germline CDR1 and CDR2: GTSNPN and SVGIG (reference sequence). The CDR3 loop reads CAWSDSVLTGISYEQYF. CDR3 DNA: TGTGCCTGGAGTGACTCCGTGTTGACAGGGATTTCGTACGAGCAGTACTTC.

The V call is TRBV29-1, the J call TRBJ2-7, with 7 bases matching TRBD1. This CDR3 is 14 amino acids long. With V trimmed by 4 bases and J by 5 bases, 11 bases remained unmatched. The germline V gene has CDR1 SQVTM and CDR2 ANQGSEA. CDR3 region: CSVVDLTGTHEQYF. CDR3 DNA sequence: TGCAGCGTTGTAGACCTGACAGGGACCCACGAGCAGTACTTC.

The chain uses TRBV6-5 and TRBJ2-4; no clear D gene. Germline-derived CDR1 and CDR2 are MNHEY and SVGAGI. The CDR3 consists of 13 residues. Trimming removed 7 bases at V and 3 bases at J, with 10 bases between. CDR3 loop: CASKVKGKNIQYF. In nucleotides, the CDR3 is TGTGCCAGCAAGGTGAAGGGCAAAAACATTCAGTACTTC.

This clone was counted once. V is TRBV18 and J is TRBJ2-7; TRBD2 is a possible D gene (5 bases). Germline CDR1 is KGHSH and CDR2 is LQKENI. Trimming took off 3 bases at V and 6 bases at J, with 21 bases between the two ends. The CDR3 contains 16 residues. The CDR3 reads CASSPTLVRESAEQYF. The CDR3 coding sequence is TGTGCCAGCTCACCGACACTCGTGAGGGAATCAGCCGAGCAGTACTTC.